This T cell receptor (beta chain) was sequenced in a study of Tregs in tolerant kidney transplant recipients (dated by TCRdb to about 2019). Looking at the study overall: The transplants used related donors with nonmyeloablative bone marrow transplantation, and mixed chimerism in the human trials was transient. Before combined kidney and bone marrow transplantation, this study identified donor-specific regulatory T cells using TCRbeta sequencing and then followed those same cells after transplant. The paper's findings and limits, for the study overall: Biological reproducibility was not directly assessed, although technical replication error appeared to be minimal. In tolerant patients, donor-specific Tregs expanded more than Tregs overall, which suggests antigen-driven rather than nonspecific expansion. The study was constrained by small patient numbers, and validation of the findings is required in larger populations and under other immunosuppression protocols. For some patients the PCR primers changed over time, which made it impossible to compare the samples from those patients at the nucleotide level. The most biologically relevant and donor-specific TCRbeta repertoire appeared to be identified by expanding Tregs with activated donor B cells.

Notes on this clone: The antigen this receptor binds is unknown. No quality values exist for individual bases; no much larger clone is one base distant.

Genomic DNA was extracted from sorted cells with the QIAGEN DNeasy Blood and Tissue Kit for TCRbeta CDR3 sequencing. High-throughput TCRbeta CDR3 sequencing was carried out commercially through immunoSEQ, with PCR amplification with bias correction and internal controls included. The original pipeline was this. Unique productive TCRbeta sequences were defined by CDR3 nucleotide sequence where primers matched, and otherwise by CDR3 amino acid sequence together with Vbeta and Jbeta genes. Sorting error was corrected by removing sequences shared between sorted populations at a frequency ratio of 2:1 or less, and the remaining shared sequences were assigned to the higher population. A sequence was defined as donor-reactive if the sequence was expanded at least 5-fold in CFSE-low cells compared with unstimulated cells and had a frequency of at least 0.01% in CFSE-low cells. Repertoire divergence was quantified by Jensen-Shannon divergence calculated from the top 100 TCRbeta sequences ranked by frequency. For any sample with multiple sequencing runs, sorting error was corrected in each run separately before the runs were pooled. In TCRdb, the immuneACCESS table is reduced to in-frame sequences with V and J assigned. These tables do not hold every clone; where another copy was compared, an unresolved V gene accounts for under half, and the others remain unexplained. That table furnishes V, J and clone size, whereas the DNA furnished D and trimming. The sample table holds under 85,000 clones, of which around 90% were seen once. Approximately 0.4% of the sample lies in the top ten.

V was cut back by 3 bases and J by 2 bases, leaving a gap of 9 bases between them. From the germline V gene (reference sequence), CDR1 is PRHDT and CDR2 is FYEKMQ. Its CDR3 holds 14 amino acids, cysteine through phenylalanine. Just the 42-base CDR3 DNA is kept, in frame starting at base 1. The meaning of the sample's time point label: blood sample drawn before combined kidney and bone marrow transplant. Thawed PBMCs were FACS-sorted into unstimulated Tregs (CD4+CD25+CD127-), CD4+ non-Tregs (CD4+CD25-), CD4 cells and CD8 cells. The patients were a handful of recipients of combined kidney and bone marrow transplants from the ITN036ST trial, and samples were available only for these trial subjects. Healthy control blood was processed by Ficoll density gradient to PBMCs and cryopreserved; patient PBMCs were collected before and after transplant.

Sequences were derived from CD4+ T cells from blood, sampled before the transplant. The V and J segments used are TRBV13 and TRBJ2-3; perhaps TRBD2 is the D gene, with 6 bases matching. This sequence originates from a human donor who received a combined kidney and bone marrow transplant. The DNA reads TGTGCCAGCAGCTTGAGGAGGGTCACAGATACGCAGTATTTT. The resulting protein is CASSLRRVTDTQYF.